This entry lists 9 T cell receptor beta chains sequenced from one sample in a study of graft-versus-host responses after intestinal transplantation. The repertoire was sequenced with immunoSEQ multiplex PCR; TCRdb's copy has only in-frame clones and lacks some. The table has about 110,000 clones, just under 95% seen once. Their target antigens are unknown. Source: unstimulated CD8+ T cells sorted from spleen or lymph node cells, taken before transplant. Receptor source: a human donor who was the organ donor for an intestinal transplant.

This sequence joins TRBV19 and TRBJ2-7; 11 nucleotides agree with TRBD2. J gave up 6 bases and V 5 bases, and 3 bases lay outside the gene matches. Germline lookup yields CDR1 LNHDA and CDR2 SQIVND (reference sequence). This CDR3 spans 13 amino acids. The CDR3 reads CASSPLAGVEQYF. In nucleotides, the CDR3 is TGTGCCAGTAGTCCACTAGCGGGAGTCGAGCAGTACTTC.

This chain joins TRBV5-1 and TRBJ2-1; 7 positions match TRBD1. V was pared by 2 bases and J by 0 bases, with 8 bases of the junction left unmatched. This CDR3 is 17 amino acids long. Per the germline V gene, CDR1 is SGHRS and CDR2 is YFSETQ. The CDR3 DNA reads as TGCGCCAGCAGCTTCTTAGGGGGCCTGGGCTCCTACAATGAGCAGTTCTTC. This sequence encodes CASSFLGGLGSYNEQFF.

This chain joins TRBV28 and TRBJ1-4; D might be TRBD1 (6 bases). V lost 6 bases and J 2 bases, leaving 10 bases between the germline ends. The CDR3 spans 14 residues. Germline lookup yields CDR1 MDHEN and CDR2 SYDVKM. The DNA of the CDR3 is TGTGCCAGCAGCACACAGGGCACTAATGAAAAACTGTTTTTT. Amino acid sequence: CASSTQGTNEKLFF.

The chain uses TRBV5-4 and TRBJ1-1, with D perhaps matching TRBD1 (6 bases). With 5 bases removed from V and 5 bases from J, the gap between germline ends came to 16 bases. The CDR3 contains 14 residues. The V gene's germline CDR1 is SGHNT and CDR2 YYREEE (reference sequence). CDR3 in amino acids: CASRLQGSLTEAFF. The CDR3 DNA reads TGTGCCAGCAGGCTACAGGGAAGCTTGACTGAAGCTTTCTTT.

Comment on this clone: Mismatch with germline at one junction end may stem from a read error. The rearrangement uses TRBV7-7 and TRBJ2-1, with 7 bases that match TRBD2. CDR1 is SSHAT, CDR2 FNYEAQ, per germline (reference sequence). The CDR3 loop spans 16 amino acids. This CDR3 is CASSLASGFSYNEQFF. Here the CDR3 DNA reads TGTGCTAGCAGCTTAGCTAGCGGTTTTTCCTACAATGAGCAGTTCTTC.

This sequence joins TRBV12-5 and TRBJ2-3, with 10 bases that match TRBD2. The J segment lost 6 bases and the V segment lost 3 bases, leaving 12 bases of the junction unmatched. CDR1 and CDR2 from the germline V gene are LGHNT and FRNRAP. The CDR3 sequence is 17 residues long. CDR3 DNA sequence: TGTGCTAGTGGTTTCCAACTCCTAGCGGGAGTCGTCGATACGCAGTATTTT. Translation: CASGFQLLAGVVDTQYF. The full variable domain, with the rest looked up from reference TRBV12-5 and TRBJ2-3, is DARVTQTPRHKVTEMGQEVTMRCQPILGHNTVFWYRQTMMQGLELLAYFRNRAPLDDSGMPKDRFSAEMPDATLATLKIQPSEPRDSAVYFCASGFQLLAGVVDTQYFGPGTRLTVL.

CDR3 nucleotide sequence: TGTGCCAGCAGTTTACCCCGACAGGTTGACACGTACTACGAGCAGTACTTC. The encoded protein is CASSLPRQVDTYYEQYF. The chain couples TRBV28 to TRBJ2-7; weak D call: TRBD1 (6 bases). V gave up 2 bases and J gave up 3 bases, with 20 bases separating them. From germline, CDR1 is MDHEN and CDR2 SYDVKM. The CDR3 covers 17 residues.

CDR3 loop: CASSLGQTQYF. CDR3 nucleotide sequence: TGTGCCAGCAGCTTGGGGCAGACCCAGTACTTC. V usage is TRBV5-8 and J usage is TRBJ2-5; D is unclear. Germline-derived CDR1 and CDR2 are SGHTS and YDEGEE. This CDR3 is built from 11 residues. Trimming took 0 bases from V and 6 from J, leaving 3 bases between them.

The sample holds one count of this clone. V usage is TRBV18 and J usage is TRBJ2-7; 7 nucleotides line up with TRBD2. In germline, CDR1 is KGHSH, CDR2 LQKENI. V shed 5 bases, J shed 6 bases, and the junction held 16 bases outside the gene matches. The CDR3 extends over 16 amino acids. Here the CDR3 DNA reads TGTGCCAGCTCATCCACCAGCGGGGCGTCTCGGTCCGAGCAGTACTTC. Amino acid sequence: CASSSTSGASRSEQYF.